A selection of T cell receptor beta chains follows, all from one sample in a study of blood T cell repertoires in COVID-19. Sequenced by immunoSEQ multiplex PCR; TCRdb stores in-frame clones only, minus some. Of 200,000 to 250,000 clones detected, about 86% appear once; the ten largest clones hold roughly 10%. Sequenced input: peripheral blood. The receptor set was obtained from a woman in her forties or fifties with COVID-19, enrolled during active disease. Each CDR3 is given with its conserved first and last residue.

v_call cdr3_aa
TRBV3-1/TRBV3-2 CASSRDHGGAVQYF
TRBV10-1 CASSEMRIGNTIYF
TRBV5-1 CASSLGLGGRGDTQYF
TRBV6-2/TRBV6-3 CASSETSSETQYF
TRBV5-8 CASSSGRGGKGNQPQHF
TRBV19 CASRGGRSYEQYF
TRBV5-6 CASSSSLYPQAFF
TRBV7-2 CASSPDRGRAFF
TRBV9 CASSVGGQGKHIQYF
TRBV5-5 CASSLRDIYPDTEAFF
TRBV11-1 CASSSKGGVYGYTF
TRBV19 CASSIVGGSGANVLTF
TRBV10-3 CAISGGGKGEKLFF
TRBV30 CAWGDRANQPQHF
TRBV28 CASSSIGEGRTEAFF
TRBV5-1 CASSLALAGSGELFF
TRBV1 CTSSPPGQGVNEQFF
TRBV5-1 CASSWDRGEFSGANVLTF
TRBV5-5 CASSLGGRYEQYF
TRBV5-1 CASSLTGGGADSPLHF
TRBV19 CASSVQGAGELFF
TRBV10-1 CASSEGTGEGQPQHF